This T cell receptor (beta chain) was retrieved from a study of blood T cell repertoires in COVID-19. Study-wide background: The United States, Italy and Spain provided the acute and convalescent COVID-19 samples. PBMCs, B-cell-depleted T cells, or T cells were the source of the cDNA or gDNA that made up the material.

Germline V gene lookup returns CDR1 SNHLY and CDR2 FYNNEI. The CDR3 has 14 amino acids. Trimming removed 2 bases from V and 0 bases from J, with 7 bases in between. Participant age was roughly 18 to 100 years, and participants resided in 20 to 30 US areas. Original data processing: Estimation of nucleated cell counts was performed using reference gene primer amplification. Libraries were prepared by immunoSEQ multiplex PCR; TCRdb keeps only in-frame clonotypes and omits some of them. V and J calls and clone size come straight from that table; D and trimming were deduced from the DNA. The data contain about 190,000 clones, 70% to 90% of them singletons.

The V gene is TRBV2, the J gene TRBJ1-2; D is ambiguous. The receptor was derived from a woman aged 40 to 55 in a cohort exposed to, infected with or recovered from COVID-19 (not recorded which). Sequenced sample: PBMCs or T cells enriched from blood (not recorded which). The CDR3 DNA follows: TGTGCCAGCAGTGAAATGGCAGCTAACTATGGCTACACCTTC. It yields the protein CASSEMAANYGYTF.